A single sample is the source of the 27 T cell receptor beta chains below, sequenced in a study of post-analysis software for immune sequencing data. Study results and caveats: TRBV5-6, TRBV5-1 and TRBV20-1 belonged to a set of five TRBV segments that were more frequent in patients than controls.

These receptors' targets are unknown. Unique molecular identifiers featured in each of the TCR beta cDNA libraries. MiXCR, applied by TCRdb to the PCR reads, yields one record per CDR3 protein. The sample has more than 350,000 distinct CDR3 sequences, roughly 40% seen once. The sequencing sample was made of blood. The receptor set was obtained from a girl aged 2 to 9 with multiple sclerosis.

This clonotype was recorded once. The chain carries TRBV3-1 and TRBJ2-1; the D gene could be TRBD1 or TRBD2 (7 bases each). Germline values: CDR1 LGHDT, CDR2 YNNKEL (reference sequence). V lost 1 base, J lost 10 bases, and 14 bases lay in between. This CDR3 comprises 14 residues. The CDR3 loop reads CASSQVYRGGEQFF. The CDR3, as DNA: TGTGCCAGCAGCCAAGTTTACAGGGGAGGGGAGCAGTTCTTC.

This clonotype appeared a few times. V gene TRBV7-2 combines with J gene TRBJ2-4; D not certain. The CDR3 runs to 16 residues. V lost 5 bases and J 0 bases, leaving 14 bases between the germline ends. CDR1 is SGHTA, CDR2 FQGNSA, per germline. The CDR3, as DNA: TGTGCCAGCAGCCCCCGGGTACGGCTAGCCAAAAACATTCAGTACTTC. Its protein product is CASSPRVRLAKNIQYF.

This clonotype was found a few times. The J gene is TRBJ1-6, the V gene TRBV7-2; no clear D. With 1 base removed from V and 0 bases from J, the gap between germline ends came to 13 bases. The CDR3 runs to 18 residues. The germline CDR1 and CDR2 sequences are SGHTA and FQGNSA. The CDR3 sequence is CASSLVAVLSSYNSPLHF. The DNA of the CDR3 is TGTGCCAGCAGCTTAGTGGCCGTTTTAAGCTCCTATAATTCACCCCTCCACTTT. Full variable domain (missing parts from reference TRBV7-2 and TRBJ1-6): GAGVSQSPSNKVTEKGKDVELRCDPISGHTALYWYRQSLGQGLEFLIYFQGNSAPDKSGLPSDRFSAERTGGSVSTLTIQRTQQEDSAVYLCASSLVAVLSSYNSPLHFGNGTRLTVT.

The gene calls are TRBV5-4 and TRBJ2-1; possible D gene TRBD2, 5 bases. V was cut by 3 bases and J by 1 base, with 11 bases left in between. Germline V gene lookup returns CDR1 SGHNT and CDR2 YYREEE (reference sequence). This CDR3 spans 15 amino acids. In DNA form, the CDR3 reads TGTGCCAGCAGCTCGAGACGGGAATCCTACAATGAGCAGTTCTTC. Its protein is CASSSRRESYNEQFF.

CDR3 sequence (DNA): TGTGCCACGGCATTCAGACGGCGAACTAATGAAAAACTGTTTTTT. This gives the protein CATAFRRRTNEKLFF. The V call is TRBV15, the J call TRBJ1-4; the D is unclear. The V and J ends lost 9 bases and 1 base respectively, with 15 bases between them. This CDR3 is built from 15 residues. CDR1 and CDR2 from the germline V gene are LNHNV and YYDKDF (reference sequence).

V usage is TRBV4-1 and J usage is TRBJ2-5, with a possible D match to TRBD1 (5 bases). CDR3 length equals 16 residues. The germline CDR1 and CDR2 sequences are MGHRA and YSYEKL. V lost 0 bases and J 5 bases, leaving 16 bases between the germline ends. CDR3 coding DNA: TGCGCCAGCAGCCAAGATCGGCAGGGCGTGAAGGAGACCCAGTACTTC. Protein product: CASSQDRQGVKETQYF.

The gene calls are TRBV12-3 or TRBV12-4 and TRBJ1-2; D is unclear. Trimming removed 3 bases at V and 7 bases at J, with 12 bases between. The CDR3 loop spans 13 amino acids. The CDR3 loop reads CASSFSGSGGYTF. The CDR3 region has the DNA TGTGCCAGCAGTTTTTCAGGCTCGGGTGGCTACACCTTC.

Here the CDR3 reads CASSPGTGYNEQFF. The CDR3 nucleotides read TGTGCCAGCAGTCCCGGGACAGGCTACAATGAGCAGTTCTTC. The genes are TRBV6-6 and TRBJ2-1; 8 bases map to TRBD1. This CDR3 has 14 amino acids. J lost 3 bases, V lost 5 bases, and 3 bases had no gene match. Germline V gene lookup returns CDR1 MNHNY and CDR2 SVGAGI (reference sequence).

The chain is built from TRBV20-1 and TRBJ2-1; 7 nucleotides align to TRBD2. After removal of 5 bases from V and 2 bases from J, the junction contained 12 bases not matched to a gene. Germline CDR1 and CDR2: DFQATT and SNEGSKA (reference sequence). The CDR3 length is 16 residues. In DNA, the CDR3 is TGCAGTGCTGGAGGGTTTGGGGGGGTCACCTACAATGAGCAGTTCTTC. The encoded protein is CSAGGFGGVTYNEQFF.

The rearrangement joins TRBV12-3 or TRBV12-4 to TRBJ2-4; 12 bases line up with TRBD1. Matching the DNA end better, TRBJ2-7 makes the J call doubtful. CDR3 length: 15 residues. The CDR3 spells CASSLGQGAGYEQYF. CDR3 bases: TGTGCCAGCAGCTTGGGACAGGGGGCGGGCTACGAGCAGTACTTC.

The sample holds a few counts of this clonotype. The V and J genes are TRBV20-1 and TRBJ2-7, with TRBD2 matching 9 bases. Per germline, CDR1 DFQATT and CDR2 SNEGSKA (reference sequence). The CDR3 spans 17 residues. V trimming: 2 bases; J trimming: 4 bases; junction bases outside the gene matches: 15. DNA for the CDR3: TGCAGTGCTAGACACCGGACTAGCGCTGTAAGAAGATACGAGCAGTACTTC. Translation: CSARHRTSAVRRYEQYF.

The chain carries TRBV12-3 or TRBV12-4 and TRBJ1-1; D may be TRBD1 (5 bases). The V end was cut by 6 bases, the J end by 2 bases, with 22 bases between. The CDR3 contains 17 residues. The CDR3 sequence: CASRSGDWRDGNTEAFF. In nucleotides, the CDR3 is TGTGCCAGCAGGTCGGGGGATTGGAGAGATGGTAACACTGAAGCTTTCTTT.

The J gene is TRBJ1-2, the V gene TRBV5-1; D uncertain. V shed 2 bases and J shed 6 bases, with 17 bases lying between them. The CDR3 runs to 15 residues. Germline V lookup: CDR1 SGHRS, CDR2 YFSETQ. CDR3 sequence reads: CASSLPSGFEDGYTF. The CDR3 nucleotides are TGCGCCAGCAGCTTACCGTCCGGGTTTGAGGATGGCTACACCTTC.

The chain links TRBV5-1 to TRBJ2-3, with D perhaps TRBD1 or TRBD2 (5 bases each). The germline CDR1 and CDR2 sequences are SGHRS and YFSETQ. CDR3 length: 16 amino acids. The CDR3 bases are TGCGGGAGCAGCGAGGGCCCAGGGCTATCTCAGGATACGCAGTATTTT. Translated: CGSSEGPGLSQDTQYF.

This chain connects TRBV6-5 to TRBJ2-1, with TRBD1 matching over 9 bases. CDR3 length: 17 residues. Germline V CDR1 and CDR2: MNHEY, SVGAGI. Trimming at V came to 0 bases and at J to 3 bases, leaving 6 bases not matched to a gene. The CDR3 DNA reads as TGTGCCAGCAGTTACTCTTTTACAGGGGGCTTCTACAATGAGCAGTTCTTC. Amino acids: CASSYSFTGGFYNEQFF.

This clonotype was seen once. The CDR3 does not end in the conserved phenylalanine or tryptophan, so this is likely a read error. This chain joins TRBV6-5 and TRBJ2-4; possibly TRBD1 for D (7 bases). TRBJ2-7 explains the end of the DNA better; the J call may be wrong. The germline CDR1 and CDR2 sequences are MNHEY and SVGAGI. CDR3 length equals 16 residues. CDR3 bases: TGTGCCAGCAGTTATTATGCGGGACAGTCCTCCTACGAGCAGTACTGC. This gives the protein CASSYYAGQSSYEQYC.

In its sample, this clonotype was seen a few times. This rearrangement joins TRBV29-1 to TRBJ1-1; tentative D call: TRBD1 (5 bases). CDR1 is SQVTM, CDR2 ANQGSEA, per germline. Trimming stripped 4 bases from V and 3 bases from J, with 12 bases between. This CDR3 has 13 amino acids. The CDR3 bases are TGCAGCGTTGCCATGGACACCTACACTGAAGCTTTCTTT. Amino acid sequence: CSVAMDTYTEAFF.

This clonotype has just a few counts. J is TRBJ1-2 and V is TRBV20-1; D might be TRBD1 (6 bases). The V end was cut by 2 bases, the J end by 2 bases, with 15 bases between. The V gene's germline CDR1 is DFQATT and CDR2 SNEGSKA (reference sequence). The CDR3 totals 15 residues. Here the CDR3 reads CSARFGGRKNYGYTF. For the CDR3, the DNA is TGCAGTGCTAGATTCGGGGGGCGGAAGAACTATGGCTACACCTTC.

The chain employs TRBV6-6 and TRBJ2-7; D perhaps matches TRBD2 (6 bases). The V gene lost 5 bases and the J gene lost 0 bases, with 14 bases spanning the gap. Per the germline V gene, CDR1 is MNHNY and CDR2 is SVGAGI (reference sequence). This CDR3 contains 15 residues. Here the CDR3 reads CASSPARGFSYEQYF. CDR3 sequence (DNA): TGTGCCAGCAGTCCCGCCCGGGGGTTCTCCTACGAGCAGTACTTC.

This clonotype showed up just a few times. The chain combines TRBV7-3 with TRBJ2-1, with 11 bases matching TRBD2. Trimming at V came to 3 bases and at J to 8 bases, leaving 6 bases not matched to a gene. Germline V gene data show CDR1 as SGHTA and CDR2 as FQGTGA. The CDR3 has 15 amino acids. CDR3 sequence: CASSFSGGAMDEQFF. CDR3 DNA: TGTGCCAGCAGCTTTAGCGGGGGGGCTATGGATGAGCAGTTCTTC.

The V call is TRBV4-3, the J call TRBJ2-5; 12 nucleotides align to TRBD1. The V gene end was trimmed by 0 bases and the J gene end by 4 bases; junction bases not matched to a gene: 6. The germline V gene has CDR1 LGHNA and CDR2 YSLEER. The CDR3 has 17 residues. The CDR3 loop reads CASSQEGTGGFRETQYF. Written as DNA, the CDR3 is TGCGCCAGCAGCCAAGAGGGGACAGGGGGCTTTAGAGAGACCCAGTACTTC.

With regard to this clonotype: Germline and junction disagree at one end, which may indicate a read error. This sequence joins TRBV5-1 and TRBJ1-6, with a tentative D call TRBD1 (6 bases). This CDR3 contains 13 residues. Germline CDR1 reads SGHRS; CDR2 reads YFSETQ. The CDR3 DNA reads TGCGCCAGCAGCTTGACAGGGCATTCACCCCCCCACTTT. Translated, it gives CASSLTGHSPPHF.

The sample holds a few counts of this clonotype. The gene calls are TRBV4-2 and TRBJ1-2; 10 bases fit TRBD1. The J segment lost 6 bases and the V segment lost 1 base, leaving 8 bases of the junction unmatched. In germline, CDR1 is LGHNA, CDR2 YNFKEQ. The CDR3 is made up of 16 amino acids. The CDR3 DNA follows: TGTGCCAGCAGCCAAGTACTGAGACAGGGGGCGCATGGCTACACCTTC. Protein: CASSQVLRQGAHGYTF.

This chain joins TRBV11-1 and TRBJ1-2; D is undetermined. V lost 5 bases, J lost 8 bases, and 15 bases lay in between. This CDR3 has 13 residues. The germline gives CDR1 SGHAT, CDR2 FQDESV (reference sequence). CDR3 DNA sequence: TGTGCCAGCAGCCAAGACGGTCGTGGGGGCTACACCTTC. Protein sequence: CASSQDGRGGYTF.

This clonotype occurred a few times. The chain joins TRBV29-1 to TRBJ2-1, with 11 nucleotides matching TRBD2. CDR1 and CDR2 (germline): SQVTM, ANQGSEA. Trimming took 4 bases from V and 9 from J; bases not matched to a gene: 8. CDR3 length equals 14 residues. CDR3 nucleotides: TGCAGCGTTGGGACTAGCGGGCGAGAGCGTGAGCAGTTCTTC. Its translation is CSVGTSGREREQFF.

The CDR3 DNA follows: TGTGCCAGCAGCGTAGGCCCCGAGGGGGGTCAAGAGACCCAGTACTTC. Translating it yields CASSVGPEGGQETQYF. The chain links TRBV9 to TRBJ2-5; D is tentatively TRBD1 or TRBD2 (6 bases each). The CDR3 runs to 16 residues. Deletions cut 0 bases from V and 2 bases from J, with 14 bases between. Germline lookup yields CDR1 SGDLS and CDR2 YYNGEE.

This clonotype turned up a few times. The V and J genes are TRBV6-4 and TRBJ2-1; TRBD1 matches at 7 bases. Per the germline V gene, CDR1 is MRHNA and CDR2 is SNTAGT. The CDR3 runs to 14 residues. Trimming cost V 5 bases and J 2 bases; bases outside gene matches: 3. This CDR3 is CASSIGTAYNEQFF. In DNA, the CDR3 is TGTGCCAGCAGTATAGGGACAGCCTACAATGAGCAGTTCTTC.